The next 4 T cell receptor beta chains were all read from a single sample in a study of CD8+ T cells in alopecia areata. Extracted RNA was reverse transcribed, and the resulting cDNA served as sequencing template. Only in-frame clones appear in the TCRdb table, and some are missing; sequencing was by immunoSEQ multiplex PCR. The counts give over 100,000 clones, none of them seen only once; around 20% is held by the top ten. The sample taken for sequencing was lesional skin. These receptors all come from a C3H/HeJ mouse with alopecia areata. The MHC haplotype recorded for the strain is H2-k.

On this clone itself: TCRdb's protein and the DNA translation differ at residue 12; the protein here comes from the DNA. Gene names denote mouse genes. The read comes to an end 3 residues before the CDR3 does, leaving the germline J gene to fill in the end. V is TRBV13-1 and J is TRBJ1-3, with D possibly TRBD1 on 5 matching bases. This CDR3 region has 15 residues. CDR1 and CDR2 from the germline V gene are NSHNY and SYGAGN. V was shortened by 2 bases and J by 0 bases, with 9 bases between the two germline ends. The sequenced part of the CDR3 DNA is TGTGCCAGCAGTGACATAGACAGTTCTGGAAATACG. The encoded protein is CASSDIDSSGNT. From start to end, the CDR3 is CASSDIDSSGNTLYF.

This clone was detected a few times. Gene names are mouse gene names. The read finishes 4 residues shy of the CDR3 end, and the germline J gene is used to complete it. The J gene is TRBJ2-5, the V gene TRBV13-3; D perhaps matches TRBD1 (5 bases). V was cut by 0 bases and J by 3 bases, with 11 bases left in between. The germline V gene encodes CDR1 NNHDY and CDR2 SYVADS. The CDR3 length is 15 residues. The CDR3 DNA, read in part, is TGTGCCAGCAGTGATGCCAGCAGGGCTCAAGAC. Translation gives CASSDASRAQD. The CDR3 reads in full as CASSDASRAQDTQYF.

On this clone itself: The protein listed by TCRdb differs at residue 11 from the translated DNA, so the DNA translation is shown. Genes here carry mouse names. CDR3 amino acids: CASSPGHHYSPLYF. CDR3 bases read: TGTGCCAGCAGCCCGGGACACCACTATTCGCCC. The chain combines TRBV13-3 with TRBJ1-6; the D gene is possibly TRBD1 (6 bases). From the germline J gene comes the end of the CDR3, since the read stops 3 residues before it. TRBJ1-6 carries the ORF label, with uncertain function. V lost 5 bases and J lost 8, with 14 bases in between. CDR1 is NNHDY, CDR2 SYVADS, per germline. The CDR3 is 14 amino acids.

A remark on this clone: Gene names and germline refer to mouse. Coverage ceases 4 residues before the CDR3 finishes, and the germline J gene fills in the end. The rearrangement joins TRBV13-1 to TRBJ2-2; 10 positions agree with TRBD2. Germline V gives CDR1 NSHNY, CDR2 SYGAGN. Losses at the gene ends were 3 bases for V and 1 base for J; bases not matched to a gene: 3. The CDR3 has 16 residues. CDR3 sequence reads: CASSGRLGGNTGQLYF. The sequenced CDR3 bases are TGTGCCAGCAGTGGTCGACTGGGGGGAAACACCGGG.